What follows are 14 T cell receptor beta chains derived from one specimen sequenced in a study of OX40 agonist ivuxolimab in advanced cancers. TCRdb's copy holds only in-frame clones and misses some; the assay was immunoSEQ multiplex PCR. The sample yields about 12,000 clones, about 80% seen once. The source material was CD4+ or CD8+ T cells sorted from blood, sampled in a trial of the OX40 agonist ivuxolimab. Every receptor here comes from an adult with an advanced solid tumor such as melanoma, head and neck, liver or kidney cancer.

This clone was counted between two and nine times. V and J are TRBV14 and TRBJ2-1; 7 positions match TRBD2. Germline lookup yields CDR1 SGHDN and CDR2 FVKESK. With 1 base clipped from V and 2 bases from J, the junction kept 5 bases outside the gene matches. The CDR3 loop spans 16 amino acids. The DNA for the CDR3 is TGTGCCAGCAGCCAAGGAGGCGGGAGAGCCTACAATGAGCAGTTCTTC. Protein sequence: CASSQGGGRAYNEQFF.

The chain's CDR3 is CASSWLTPYEQYF. For the CDR3, the DNA is TGTGCCAGCAGCTGGCTAACCCCCTACGAGCAGTACTTC. The rearrangement uses TRBV7-2 and TRBJ2-7; no clear D. The CDR3 sequence is 13 residues long. Deletions cut 4 bases from V and 2 bases from J, with 9 bases between. Looked up from germline, CDR1 is SGHTA and CDR2 is FQGNSA.

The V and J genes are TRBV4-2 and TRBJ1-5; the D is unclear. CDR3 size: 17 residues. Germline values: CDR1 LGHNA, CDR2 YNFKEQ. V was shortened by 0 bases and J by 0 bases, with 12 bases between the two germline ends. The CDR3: CASSQEFPGNSNQPQHF. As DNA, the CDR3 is TGTGCCAGCAGCCAAGAATTTCCCGGGAATAGCAATCAGCCCCAGCATTTT.

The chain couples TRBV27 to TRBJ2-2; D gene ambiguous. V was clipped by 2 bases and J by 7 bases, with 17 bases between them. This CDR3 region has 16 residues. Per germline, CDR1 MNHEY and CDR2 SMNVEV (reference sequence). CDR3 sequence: CASSLGYGLLDGELFF. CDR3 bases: TGTGCCAGCAGTTTAGGGTACGGCCTCTTGGACGGGGAGCTGTTTTTT.

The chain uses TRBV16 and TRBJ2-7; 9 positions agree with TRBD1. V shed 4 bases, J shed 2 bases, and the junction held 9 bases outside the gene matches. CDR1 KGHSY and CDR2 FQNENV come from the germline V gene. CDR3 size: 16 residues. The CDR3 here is CASSPTGTGSTYEQYF. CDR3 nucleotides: TGTGCCAGCAGCCCAACCGGGACAGGGTCGACCTACGAGCAGTACTTC.

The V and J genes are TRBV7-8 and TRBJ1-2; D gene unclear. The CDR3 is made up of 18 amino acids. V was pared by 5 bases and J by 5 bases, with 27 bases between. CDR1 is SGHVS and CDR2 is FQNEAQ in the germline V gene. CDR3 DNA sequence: TGTGCCAGCAGCCTAAAGACGGACGATTCTTCGTGGGCTTATGGCTACACCTTC. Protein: CASSLKTDDSSWAYGYTF.

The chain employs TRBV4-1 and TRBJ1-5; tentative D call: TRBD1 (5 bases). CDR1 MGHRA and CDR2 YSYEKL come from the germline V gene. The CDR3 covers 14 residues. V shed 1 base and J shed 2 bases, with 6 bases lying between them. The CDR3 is CASSQAQGNQPQHF. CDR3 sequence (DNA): TGCGCCAGCAGCCAAGCACAGGGCAATCAGCCCCAGCATTTT.

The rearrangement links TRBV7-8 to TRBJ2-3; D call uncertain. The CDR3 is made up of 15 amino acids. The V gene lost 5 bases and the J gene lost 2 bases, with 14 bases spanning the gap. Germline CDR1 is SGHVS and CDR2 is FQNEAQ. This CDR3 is CASSLHGRFTDTQYF. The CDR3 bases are TGTGCCAGCAGCCTGCATGGCCGCTTCACAGATACGCAGTATTTT.

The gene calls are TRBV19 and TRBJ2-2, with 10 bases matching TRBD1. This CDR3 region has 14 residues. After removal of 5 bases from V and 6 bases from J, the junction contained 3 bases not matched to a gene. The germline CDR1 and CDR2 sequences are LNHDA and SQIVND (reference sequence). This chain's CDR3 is CASSVTGGSGELFF. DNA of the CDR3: TGTGCCAGTAGTGTGACAGGGGGCTCCGGGGAGCTGTTTTTT.

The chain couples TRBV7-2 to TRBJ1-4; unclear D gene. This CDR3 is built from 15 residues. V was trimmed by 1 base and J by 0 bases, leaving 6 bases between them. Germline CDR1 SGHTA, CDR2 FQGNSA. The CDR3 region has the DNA TGTGCCAGCAGCTTAGATCCACCAACTAATGAAAAACTGTTTTTT. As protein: CASSLDPPTNEKLFF.

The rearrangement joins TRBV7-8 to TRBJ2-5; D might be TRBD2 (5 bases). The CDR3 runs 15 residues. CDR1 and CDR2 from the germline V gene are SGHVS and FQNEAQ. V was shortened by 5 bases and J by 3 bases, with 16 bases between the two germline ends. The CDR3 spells CASSLLLGSEETQYF. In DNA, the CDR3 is TGTGCCAGCAGCCTCCTATTAGGGAGCGAAGAGACCCAGTACTTC.

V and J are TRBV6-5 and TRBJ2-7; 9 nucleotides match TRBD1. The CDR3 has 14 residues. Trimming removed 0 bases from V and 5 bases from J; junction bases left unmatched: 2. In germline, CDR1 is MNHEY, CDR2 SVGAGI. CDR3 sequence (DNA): TGTGCCAGCAGTTACTCGGGACAGGGCGACGAGCAGTACTTC. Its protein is CASSYSGQGDEQYF.

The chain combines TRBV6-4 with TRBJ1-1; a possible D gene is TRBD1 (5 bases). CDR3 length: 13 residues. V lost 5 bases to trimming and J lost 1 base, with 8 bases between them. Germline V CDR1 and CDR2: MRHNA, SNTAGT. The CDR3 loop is CASSRTGNTEAFF. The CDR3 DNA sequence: TGTGCCAGCAGTAGAACAGGGAACACTGAAGCTTTCTTT.

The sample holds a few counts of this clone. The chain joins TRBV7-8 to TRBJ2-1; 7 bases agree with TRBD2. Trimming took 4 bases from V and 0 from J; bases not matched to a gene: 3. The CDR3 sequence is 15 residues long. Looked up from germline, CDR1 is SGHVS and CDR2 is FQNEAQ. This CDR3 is CASSSLASSYNEQFF. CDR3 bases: TGTGCCAGCAGCTCACTAGCGTCCTCCTACAATGAGCAGTTCTTC.